There are a few counts of the clone carrying this T cell receptor (beta chain). Its target is not known. In germline, CDR1 is GTSNPN, CDR2 SVGIG (reference sequence). This CDR3 contains 11 residues. The V gene end was trimmed by 5 bases and the J gene end by 10 bases; junction bases not matched to a gene: 4. This entry belongs to a study of liver allograft versus peripheral blood T cells. On the study more broadly: Recipients' peripheral blood supplied the T cell receptor repertoires against which those in transplanted livers were compared. Study conclusions and caveats: Liver allografts reportedly held T cell receptor repertoires unlike those in peripheral blood.

MiXCR, run by TCRdb on the reads, gives a single entry per CDR3 protein. The data contain about 8,300 distinct CDR3 sequences, approximately 16% of them seen just once; the ten biggest clones take up 2.5% to 3%. This chain links TRBV30 with TRBJ1-4, with 7 bases fitting TRBD1. This receptor was identified in a human patient who had a liver transplant. The graft donor may have contributed some T cells. CDR3 in amino acids: CAWGQEGKLFF. The CDR3 bases are TGTGCCTGGGGACAGGAGGGAAAACTGTTTTTT.